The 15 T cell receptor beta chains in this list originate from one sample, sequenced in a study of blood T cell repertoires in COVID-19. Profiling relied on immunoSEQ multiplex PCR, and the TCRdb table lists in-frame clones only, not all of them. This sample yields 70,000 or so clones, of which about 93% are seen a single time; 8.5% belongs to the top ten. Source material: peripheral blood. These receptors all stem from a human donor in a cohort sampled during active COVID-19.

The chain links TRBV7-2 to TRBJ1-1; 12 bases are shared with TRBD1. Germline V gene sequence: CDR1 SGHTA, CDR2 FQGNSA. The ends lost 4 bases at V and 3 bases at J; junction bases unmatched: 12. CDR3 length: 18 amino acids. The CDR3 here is CASSSFKRDRGLHTEAFF. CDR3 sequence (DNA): TGTGCCAGCAGCTCTTTTAAGAGGGACAGGGGGCTCCACACTGAAGCTTTCTTT.

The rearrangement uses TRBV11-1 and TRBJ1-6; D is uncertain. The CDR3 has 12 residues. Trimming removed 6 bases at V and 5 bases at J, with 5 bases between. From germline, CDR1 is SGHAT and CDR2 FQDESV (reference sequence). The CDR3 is CASSRDNSPLHF. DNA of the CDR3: TGTGCCAGCAGTCGAGATAATTCACCCCTCCACTTT.

The CDR3 DNA follows: TGTGCCAGCAGCGGACTTGGCTACACCTTC. This gives the protein CASSGLGYTF. The chain is built from TRBV2 and TRBJ1-2; D is unresolved. The CDR3 loop spans 10 amino acids. Germline values: CDR1 SNHLY, CDR2 FYNNEI. Trimming pared 6 bases from V and 7 bases from J, leaving 6 bases between.

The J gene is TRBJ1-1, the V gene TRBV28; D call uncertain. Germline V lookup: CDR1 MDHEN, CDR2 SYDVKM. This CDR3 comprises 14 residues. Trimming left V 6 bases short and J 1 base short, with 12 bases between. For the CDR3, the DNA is TGTGCCAGCAGACTAGAGAGTGAGAACACTGAAGCTTTCTTT. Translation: CASRLESENTEAFF. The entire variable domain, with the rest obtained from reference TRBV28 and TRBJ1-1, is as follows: DVKVTQSSRYLVKRTGEKVFLECVQDMDHENMFWYRQDPGLGLRLIYFSYDVKMKEKGDIPEGYSVSREKKERFSLILESASTNQTSMYLCASRLESENTEAFFGQGTRLTVV.

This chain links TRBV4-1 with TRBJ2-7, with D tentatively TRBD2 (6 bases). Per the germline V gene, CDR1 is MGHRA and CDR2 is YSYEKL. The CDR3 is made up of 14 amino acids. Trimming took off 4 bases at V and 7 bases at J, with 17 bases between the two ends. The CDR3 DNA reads TGCGCCAGCAGCCCGTCCGCGGGATTGCTGGAGCAGTACTTC. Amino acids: CASSPSAGLLEQYF.

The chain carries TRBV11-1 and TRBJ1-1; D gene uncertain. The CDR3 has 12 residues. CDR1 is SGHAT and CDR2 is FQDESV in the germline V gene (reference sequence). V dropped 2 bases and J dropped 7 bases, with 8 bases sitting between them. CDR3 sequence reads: CASSLFTVEAFF. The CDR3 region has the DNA TGTGCCAGCAGCTTATTTACAGTTGAAGCTTTCTTT.

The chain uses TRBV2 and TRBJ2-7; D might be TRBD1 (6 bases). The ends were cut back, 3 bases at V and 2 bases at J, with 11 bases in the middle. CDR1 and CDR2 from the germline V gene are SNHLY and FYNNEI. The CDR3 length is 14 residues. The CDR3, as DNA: TGTGCCAGCAGTGAGTACAGGGAGACCTACGAGCAGTACTTC. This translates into CASSEYRETYEQYF.

The CDR3 DNA reads as TGTGCCAGCAGCTTAGGAGCAAATACGCAGTATTTT. Translating it yields CASSLGANTQYF. The V and J genes are TRBV7-2 and TRBJ2-3; D not certain. The V end lost 1 base, the J end lost 7 bases, and 6 bases lay between the germline ends. The length of the CDR3 is 12 residues. Germline V gene sequence: CDR1 SGHTA, CDR2 FQGNSA.

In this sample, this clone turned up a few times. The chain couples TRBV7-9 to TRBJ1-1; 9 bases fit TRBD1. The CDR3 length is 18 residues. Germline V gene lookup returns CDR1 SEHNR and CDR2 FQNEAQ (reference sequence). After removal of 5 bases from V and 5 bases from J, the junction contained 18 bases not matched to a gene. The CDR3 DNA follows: TGTGCCAGCAGCCCCCAGGCAACAGGGGGCAGGGGATCGACTGAAGCTTTCTTT. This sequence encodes CASSPQATGGRGSTEAFF. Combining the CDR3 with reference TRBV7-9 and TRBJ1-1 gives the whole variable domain DTGVSQNPRHKITKRGQNVTFRCDPISEHNRLYWYRQTLGQGPEFLTYFQNEAQLEKSRLLSDRFSAERPKGSFSTLEIQRTEQGDSAMYLCASSPQATGGRGSTEAFFGQGTRLTVV.

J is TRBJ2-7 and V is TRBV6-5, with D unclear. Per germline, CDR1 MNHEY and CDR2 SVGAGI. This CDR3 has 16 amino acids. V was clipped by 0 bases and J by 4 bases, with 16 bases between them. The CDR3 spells CASSYSRSTAGYEQYF. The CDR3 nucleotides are TGTGCCAGCAGTTACTCCCGGTCCACAGCCGGTTACGAGCAGTACTTC.

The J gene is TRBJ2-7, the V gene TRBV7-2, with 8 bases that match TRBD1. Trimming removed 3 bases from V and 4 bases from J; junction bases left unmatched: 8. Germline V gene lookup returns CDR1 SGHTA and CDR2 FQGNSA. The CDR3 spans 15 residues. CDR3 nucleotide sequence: TGTGCCAGCAGCTTCGGACAGGGTCAGCAATACGAGCAGTACTTC. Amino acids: CASSFGQGQQYEQYF.

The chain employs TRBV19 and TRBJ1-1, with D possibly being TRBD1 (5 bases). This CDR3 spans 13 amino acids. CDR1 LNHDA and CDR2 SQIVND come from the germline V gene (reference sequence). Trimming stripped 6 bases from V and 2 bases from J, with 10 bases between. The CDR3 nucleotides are TGTGCCAGTAGGTCGCAGGGAAACACTGAAGCTTTCTTT. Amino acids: CASRSQGNTEAFF.

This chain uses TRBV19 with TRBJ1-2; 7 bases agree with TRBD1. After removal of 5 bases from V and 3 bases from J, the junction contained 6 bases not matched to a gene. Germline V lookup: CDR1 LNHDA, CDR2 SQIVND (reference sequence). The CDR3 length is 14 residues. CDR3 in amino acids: CASSSRDSYYGYTF. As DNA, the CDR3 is TGTGCCAGTAGTTCGAGGGACAGCTACTATGGCTACACCTTC. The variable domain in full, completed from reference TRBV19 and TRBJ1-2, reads DGGITQSPKYLFRKEGQNVTLSCEQNLNHDAMYWYRQDPGQGLRLIYYSQIVNDFQKGDIAEGYSVSREKKESFPLTVTSAQKNPTAFYLCASSSRDSYYGYTFGSGTRLTVV.

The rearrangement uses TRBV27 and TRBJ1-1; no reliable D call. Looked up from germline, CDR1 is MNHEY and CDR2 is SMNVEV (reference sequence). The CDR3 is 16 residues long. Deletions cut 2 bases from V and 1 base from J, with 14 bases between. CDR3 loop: CASSLKLLTGNTEAFF. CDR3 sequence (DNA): TGTGCCAGCAGTTTAAAATTGCTTACGGGGAACACTGAAGCTTTCTTT.

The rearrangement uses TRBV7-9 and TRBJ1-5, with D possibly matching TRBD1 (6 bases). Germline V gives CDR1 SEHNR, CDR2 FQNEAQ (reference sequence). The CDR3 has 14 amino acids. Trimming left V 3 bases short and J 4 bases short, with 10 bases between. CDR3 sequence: CASSFGGPNQPQHF. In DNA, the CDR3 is TGTGCCAGCAGCTTTGGGGGCCCAAATCAGCCCCAGCATTTT.